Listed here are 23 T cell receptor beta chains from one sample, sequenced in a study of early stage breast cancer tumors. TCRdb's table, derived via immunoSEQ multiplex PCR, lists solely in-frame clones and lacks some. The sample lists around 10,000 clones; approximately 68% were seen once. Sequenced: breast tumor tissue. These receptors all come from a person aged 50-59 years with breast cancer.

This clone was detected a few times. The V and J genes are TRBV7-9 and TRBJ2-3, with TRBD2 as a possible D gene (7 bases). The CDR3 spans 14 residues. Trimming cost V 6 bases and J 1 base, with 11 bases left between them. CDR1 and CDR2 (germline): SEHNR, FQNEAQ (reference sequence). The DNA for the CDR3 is TGTGCCAGCAGACGGGGGGCGGGCACAGATACGCAGTATTTT. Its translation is CASRRGAGTDTQYF.

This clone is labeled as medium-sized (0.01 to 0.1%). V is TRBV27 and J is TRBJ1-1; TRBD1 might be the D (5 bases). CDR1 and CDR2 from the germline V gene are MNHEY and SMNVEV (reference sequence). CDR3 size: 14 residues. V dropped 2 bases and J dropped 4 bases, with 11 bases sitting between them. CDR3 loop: CASSLGGSGTEAFF. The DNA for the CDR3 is TGTGCCAGCAGTTTAGGGGGTTCCGGCACTGAAGCTTTCTTT.

The DNA of the CDR3 is TGTGCCAGCAGCTCCGGGACTAGCACCGAAGAGACCCAGTACTTC. Translation gives CASSSGTSTEETQYF. V gene TRBV11-1 combines with J gene TRBJ2-5, with TRBD2 identical over 9 bases. The V gene end was trimmed by 4 bases and the J gene end by 3 bases; junction bases not matched to a gene: 6. Germline CDR1 SGHAT, CDR2 FQDESV (reference sequence). The CDR3 covers 15 residues.

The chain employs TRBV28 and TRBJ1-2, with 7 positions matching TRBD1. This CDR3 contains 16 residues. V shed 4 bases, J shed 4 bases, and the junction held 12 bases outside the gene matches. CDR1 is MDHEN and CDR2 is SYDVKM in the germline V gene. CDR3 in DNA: TGTGCCAGCAGTTCCCAGGGGGACGGACCCTCCTATGGCTACACCTTC. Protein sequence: CASSSQGDGPSYGYTF.

The CDR3 spells CASSLKGAGTGGSNQPQHF. DNA for the CDR3: TGTGCCAGCAGCTTAAAGGGGGCCGGGACAGGGGGCTCGAATCAGCCCCAGCATTTT. V is TRBV7-6 and J is TRBJ1-5, with 12 nucleotides matching TRBD1. Trimming at V came to 2 bases and at J to 4 bases, leaving 12 bases not matched to a gene. The CDR3 covers 19 residues. Germline CDR1 and CDR2: SGHVS and FNYEAQ.

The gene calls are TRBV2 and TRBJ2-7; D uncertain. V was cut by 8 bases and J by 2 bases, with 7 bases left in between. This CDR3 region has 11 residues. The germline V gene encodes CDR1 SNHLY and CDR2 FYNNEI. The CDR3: CASQNTYEQYF. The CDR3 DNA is TGTGCCAGCCAAAATACCTACGAGCAGTACTTC.

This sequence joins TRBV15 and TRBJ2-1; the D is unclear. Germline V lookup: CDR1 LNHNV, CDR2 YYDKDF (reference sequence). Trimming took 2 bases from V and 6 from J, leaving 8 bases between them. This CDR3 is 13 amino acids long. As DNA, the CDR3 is TGTGCCACCAGCAGAACTGTTTCCAATGAGCAGTTCTTC. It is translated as CATSRTVSNEQFF.

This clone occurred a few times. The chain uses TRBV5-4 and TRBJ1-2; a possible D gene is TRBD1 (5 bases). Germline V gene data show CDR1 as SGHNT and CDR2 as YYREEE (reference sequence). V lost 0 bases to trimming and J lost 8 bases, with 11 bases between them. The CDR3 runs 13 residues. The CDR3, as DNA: TGTGCCAGCAGCTTGGAGGGACGGGAAGGCTACACCTTC. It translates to CASSLEGREGYTF.

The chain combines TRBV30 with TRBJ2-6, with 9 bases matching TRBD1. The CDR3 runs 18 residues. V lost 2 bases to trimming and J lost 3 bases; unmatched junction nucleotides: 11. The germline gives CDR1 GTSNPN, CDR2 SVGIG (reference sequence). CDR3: CAWSPTGTGLGGANVLTF. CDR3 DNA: TGTGCCTGGAGTCCGACCGGGACAGGGTTAGGTGGGGCCAACGTCCTGACTTTC.

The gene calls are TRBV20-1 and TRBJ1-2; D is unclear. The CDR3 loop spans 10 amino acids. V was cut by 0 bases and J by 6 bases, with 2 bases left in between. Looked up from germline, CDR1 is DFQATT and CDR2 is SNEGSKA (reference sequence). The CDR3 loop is CSARDDGYTF. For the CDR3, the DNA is TGCAGTGCTAGAGATGATGGCTACACCTTC.

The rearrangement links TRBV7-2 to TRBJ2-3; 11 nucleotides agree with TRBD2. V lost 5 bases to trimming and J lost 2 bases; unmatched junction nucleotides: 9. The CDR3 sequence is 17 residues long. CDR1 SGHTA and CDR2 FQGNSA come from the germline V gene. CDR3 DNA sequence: TGTGCCAGCAGCCCTAGAGAGACTAGCGGGATCACAGATACGCAGTATTTT. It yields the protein CASSPRETSGITDTQYF.

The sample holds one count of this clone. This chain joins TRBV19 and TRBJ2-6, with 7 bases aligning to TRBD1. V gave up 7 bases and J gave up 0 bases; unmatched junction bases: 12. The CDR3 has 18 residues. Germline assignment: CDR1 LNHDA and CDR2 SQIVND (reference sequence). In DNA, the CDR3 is TGTGCCAGTAAAGGATCGGGACAGTTATTCTCTGGGGCCAACGTCCTGACTTTC. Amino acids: CASKGSGQLFSGANVLTF.

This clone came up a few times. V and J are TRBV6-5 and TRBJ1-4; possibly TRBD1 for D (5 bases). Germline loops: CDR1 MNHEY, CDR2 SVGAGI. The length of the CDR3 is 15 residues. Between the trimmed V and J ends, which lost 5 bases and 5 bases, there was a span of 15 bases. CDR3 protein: CASSSSWGTNEKLFF. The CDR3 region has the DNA TGTGCCAGCAGTAGCTCGTGGGGCACCAATGAAAAACTGTTTTTT.

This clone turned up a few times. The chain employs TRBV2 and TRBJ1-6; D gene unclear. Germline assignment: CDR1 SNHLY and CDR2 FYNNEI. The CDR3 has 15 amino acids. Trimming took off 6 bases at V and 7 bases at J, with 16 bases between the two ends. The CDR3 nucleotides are TGTGCCAGCAGATTTGACCGCCAAGGGAATTCACCCCTCCACTTT. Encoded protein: CASRFDRQGNSPLHF.

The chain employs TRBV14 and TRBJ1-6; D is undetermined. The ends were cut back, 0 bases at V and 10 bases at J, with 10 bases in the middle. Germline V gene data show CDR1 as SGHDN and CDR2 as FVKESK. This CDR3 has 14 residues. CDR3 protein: CASSQDSQASPLHF. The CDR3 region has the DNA TGTGCCAGCAGCCAAGATAGTCAGGCCTCACCCCTCCACTTT.

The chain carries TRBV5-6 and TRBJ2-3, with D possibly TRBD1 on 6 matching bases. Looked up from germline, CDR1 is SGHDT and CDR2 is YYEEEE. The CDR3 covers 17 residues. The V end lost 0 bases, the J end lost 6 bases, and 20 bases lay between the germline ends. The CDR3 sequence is CASSLGSGGWNVDTQYF. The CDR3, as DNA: TGTGCCAGCAGCTTGGGTAGTGGGGGCTGGAACGTGGATACGCAGTATTTT.

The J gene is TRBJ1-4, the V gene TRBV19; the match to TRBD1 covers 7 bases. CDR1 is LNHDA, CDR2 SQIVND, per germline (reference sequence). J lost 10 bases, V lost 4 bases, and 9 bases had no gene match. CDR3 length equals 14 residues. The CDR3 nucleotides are TGTGCCAGTAGTAGGGACAGTAGGCTTGGAAAACTGTTTTTT. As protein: CASSRDSRLGKLFF.

The CDR3: CAITPRGESTEAFF. The CDR3 DNA sequence: TGTGCCATCACCCCTCGGGGGGAGAGCACTGAAGCTTTCTTT. V is TRBV10-3 and J is TRBJ1-1; TRBD1 is a possible D gene (5 bases). CDR1 ENHRY and CDR2 SYGVKD come from the germline V gene. This CDR3 contains 14 residues. V lost 7 bases and J lost 4, with 16 bases in between.

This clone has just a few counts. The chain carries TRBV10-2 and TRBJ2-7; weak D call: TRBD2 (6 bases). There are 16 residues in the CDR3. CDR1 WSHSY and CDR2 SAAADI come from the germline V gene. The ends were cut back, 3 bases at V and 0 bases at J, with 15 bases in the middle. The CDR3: CASSEIPGLGSYEQYF. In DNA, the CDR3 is TGCGCCAGCAGTGAAATTCCGGGACTTGGCTCCTACGAGCAGTACTTC.

In DNA form, the CDR3 reads TGTGCCAGCAGCGAGGGCACAGATACGCAGTATTTT. Translated, it gives CASSEGTDTQYF. The chain combines TRBV9 with TRBJ2-3; no clear D gene. The CDR3 has 12 amino acids. The V gene lost 3 bases and the J gene lost 1 base, with 3 bases spanning the gap. CDR1 and CDR2 (germline): SGDLS, YYNGEE. The full variable domain, rest sourced from reference TRBV9 and TRBJ2-3, is DSGVTQTPKHLITATGQRVTLRCSPRSGDLSVYWYQQSLDQGLQFLIQYYNGEERAKGNILERFSAQQFPDLHSELNLSSLELGDSALYFCASSEGTDTQYFGPGTRLTVL.

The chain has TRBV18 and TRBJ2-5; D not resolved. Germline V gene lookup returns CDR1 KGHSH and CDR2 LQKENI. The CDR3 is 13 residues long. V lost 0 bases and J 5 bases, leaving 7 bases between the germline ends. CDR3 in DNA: TGTGCCAGCTCACCACCAGGCTGGGAGACCCAGTACTTC. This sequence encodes CASSPPGWETQYF. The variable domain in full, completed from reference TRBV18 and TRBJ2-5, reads NAGVMQNPRHLVRRRGQEARLRCSPMKGHSHVYWYRQLPEEGLKFMVYLQKENIIDESGMPKERFSAEFPKEGPSILRIQQVVRGDSAAYFCASSPPGWETQYFGPGTRLLVL.

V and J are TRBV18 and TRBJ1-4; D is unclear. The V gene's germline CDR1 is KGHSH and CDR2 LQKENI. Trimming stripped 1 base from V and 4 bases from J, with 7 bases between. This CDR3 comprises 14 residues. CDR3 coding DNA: TGTGCCAGCTCACCACAAGGCCTTAATGAAAAACTGTTTTTT. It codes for CASSPQGLNEKLFF.

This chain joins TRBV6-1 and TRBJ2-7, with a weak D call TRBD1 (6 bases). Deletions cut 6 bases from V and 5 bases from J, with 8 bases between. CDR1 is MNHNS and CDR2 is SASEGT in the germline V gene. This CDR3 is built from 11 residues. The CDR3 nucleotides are TGTGCCAGCAGCAACAGGGACGAGCAGTACTTC. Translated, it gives CASSNRDEQYF.